These 17 T cell receptor beta chains share one sample of origin, sequenced in a study of blood T cell repertoires in COVID-19. Here immunoSEQ multiplex PCR was the method, and the copy in TCRdb shows in-frame clones only, minus some. The table has 200,000 to 250,000 clones, roughly 90% seen once; the top ten hold 2% to 2.5%. Specimen: peripheral blood. The origin of the receptors is a woman aged 50 to 65 with acute or convalescent COVID-19.

The rearrangement links TRBV6-6 to TRBJ1-3; 8 nucleotides agree with TRBD1. Germline V gives CDR1 MNHNY, CDR2 SVGAGI (reference sequence). V dropped 5 bases and J dropped 0; count of bases not matched to a gene: 12. This CDR3 is 18 amino acids long. The CDR3 is CASSPRTGTGSSGNTIYF. For the CDR3, the DNA is TGTGCCAGCAGTCCGCGCACCGGGACAGGAAGCTCTGGAAACACCATATATTTT.

The CDR3 DNA sequence: TGCGCCAGCAGAGATCCGGACAGGACGGGGGGCTACACCTTC. It yields the protein CASRDPDRTGGYTF. The J gene is TRBJ1-2, the V gene TRBV5-1; 7 positions agree with TRBD1. V shed 5 bases and J 8 bases; nucleotides not matched to a gene: 12. From germline, CDR1 is SGHRS and CDR2 YFSETQ. This CDR3 has 14 residues.

This sequence joins TRBV27 and TRBJ1-4; D possibly corresponds to TRBD1 (6 bases). Germline V gene data show CDR1 as MNHEY and CDR2 as SMNVEV (reference sequence). CDR3 length: 16 amino acids. The V end lost 8 bases, the J end lost 4 bases, and 20 bases lay between the germline ends. The CDR3 spells CASRVQGRGNNEKLFF. As DNA, the CDR3 is TGTGCCAGCCGAGTCCAGGGCAGGGGTAATAATGAAAAACTGTTTTTT.

The J gene is TRBJ2-5, the V gene TRBV6-2 or TRBV6-3; no clear D gene. Trimming cost V 5 bases and J 0 bases, with 7 bases left between them. CDR1 MNHEY and CDR2 SVGEGT come from the germline V gene. This CDR3 spans 13 amino acids. The CDR3 nucleotides are TGTGCCAGCAGTCGTCCCTACCAAGAGACCCAGTACTTC. This sequence encodes CASSRPYQETQYF.

This sequence joins TRBV24-1 and TRBJ1-5; D unclear. The CDR3 is 11 residues long. Trimming took 8 bases from V and 9 from J, leaving 10 bases between them. The germline V gene has CDR1 KGHDR and CDR2 SFDVKD. CDR3 protein: CATTRGRPQHF. The CDR3 DNA reads as TGTGCCACCACGCGAGGGAGGCCCCAGCATTTT.

A word on this clone: The sample holds other DNA sequences that translate to the same CDR3. The chain carries TRBV7-2 and TRBJ1-3, with D hard to call. The V end was cut by 0 bases, the J end by 0 bases, with 6 bases between. The germline gives CDR1 SGHTA, CDR2 FQGNSA. This CDR3 comprises 15 residues. CDR3 DNA: TGTGCCAGCAGCTTAGCTGCGGGCTCTGGAAACACCATATATTTT. This encodes CASSLAAGSGNTIYF. Looking up the rest from reference TRBV7-2 and TRBJ1-3 gives the full variable domain: GAGVSQSPSNKVTEKGKDVELRCDPISGHTALYWYRQSLGQGLEFLIYFQGNSAPDKSGLPSDRFSAERTGGSVSTLTIQRTQQEDSAVYLCASSLAAGSGNTIYFGEGSWLTVV.

The rearrangement links TRBV19 to TRBJ1-2; possible D gene TRBD1, 6 bases. Germline assignment: CDR1 LNHDA and CDR2 SQIVND (reference sequence). The V end lost 4 bases, the J end lost 1 base, and 10 bases lay between the germline ends. The CDR3 spans 14 residues. The DNA for the CDR3 is TGTGCCAGTAGTACAAAACAGGGTAACTATGGCTACACCTTC. Translation gives CASSTKQGNYGYTF.

V and J are TRBV6-5 and TRBJ1-1; weak D call: TRBD1 (6 bases). Germline-derived CDR1 and CDR2 are MNHEY and SVGAGI. With 10 bases removed from V and 2 bases from J, the gap between germline ends came to 11 bases. This CDR3 has 12 amino acids. In nucleotides, the CDR3 is TGTGCCACACAAGGGGGAAACACTGAAGCTTTCTTT. It specifies CATQGGNTEAFF.

The chain joins TRBV14 to TRBJ1-3; 8 nucleotides line up with TRBD1. The CDR3 runs 16 residues. V lost 2 bases, J lost 7 bases, and 10 bases stayed unmatched. CDR1 is SGHDN, CDR2 FVKESK, per germline. The chain's CDR3 is CASSQPTGAERNTIYF. The CDR3 DNA follows: TGTGCCAGCAGCCAACCGACAGGGGCAGAAAGGAACACCATATATTTT.

V and J are TRBV30 and TRBJ1-2; the match to TRBD1 covers 7 bases. The V segment lost 1 base and the J segment 2 bases; nucleotides outside the gene matches: 10. Germline-derived CDR1 and CDR2 are GTSNPN and SVGIG (reference sequence). CDR3 length: 16 residues. The CDR3 DNA sequence: TGTGCCTGGAGTGGGGCTATCGGGACAGAGAACTATGGCTACACCTTC. Its protein product is CAWSGAIGTENYGYTF.

The chain employs TRBV12-3 or TRBV12-4 and TRBJ2-1, with D possibly matching TRBD1 (6 bases). This CDR3 is 12 amino acids long. With 5 bases removed from V and 9 bases from J, the gap between germline ends came to 11 bases. The CDR3 protein is CASSPTGPEQFF. The DNA for the CDR3 is TGTGCCAGCAGTCCTACAGGGCCTGAGCAGTTCTTC.

The chain is built from TRBV6-1 and TRBJ1-5; D ambiguous. Trimming removed 1 base at V and 3 bases at J, with 10 bases between. The CDR3 extends over 15 amino acids. Germline CDR1 is MNHNS and CDR2 is SASEGT. The CDR3 bases are TGTGCCAGCAGTGAAGGGCCGAATATCAATCAGCCCCAGCATTTT. It encodes CASSEGPNINQPQHF.

The rearrangement uses TRBV7-2 and TRBJ2-7, with 9 bases matching TRBD1. The CDR3 has 14 amino acids. Germline CDR1 SGHTA, CDR2 FQGNSA. The V gene end was trimmed by 7 bases and the J gene end by 4 bases; junction bases not matched to a gene: 8. This CDR3 is CASNKGQGSYEQYF. CDR3 coding DNA: TGTGCCAGCAACAAGGGACAGGGAAGTTACGAGCAGTACTTC.

This chain joins TRBV18 and TRBJ2-7; TRBD2 aligns across 8 bases. The CDR3 is 14 residues long. V shed 2 bases, J shed 3 bases, and the junction held 3 bases outside the gene matches. Looked up from germline, CDR1 is KGHSH and CDR2 is LQKENI. CDR3 sequence reads: CASSPAGTSYEQYF. The CDR3, as DNA: TGTGCCAGCTCACCAGCCGGGACTAGCTACGAGCAGTACTTC.

CDR3: CASSLQRAYNEQFF. In nucleotides, the CDR3 is TGTGCCAGCAGCCTCCAGCGGGCCTACAATGAGCAGTTCTTC. This sequence joins TRBV3-1 (or the pseudogene TRBV3-2) and TRBJ2-1, with TRBD2 as a possible D gene (6 bases). V lost 4 bases and J 2 bases, leaving 9 bases between the germline ends. The CDR3 consists of 14 residues. Per germline, CDR1 LGHDT and CDR2 YNNKEL (reference sequence).

As DNA, the CDR3 is TGCGCCAGCAGCCCAGGAATGACTAATGAAAAACTGTTTTTT. Its translation: CASSPGMTNEKLFF. The chain carries TRBV5-1 and TRBJ1-4; D gene unclear. The germline V gene encodes CDR1 SGHRS and CDR2 YFSETQ. Trimming took 4 bases from V and 2 from J, leaving 9 bases between them. CDR3 length: 14 residues.

The chain links TRBV5-6 to TRBJ1-5, with 7 bases identical to TRBD1. This CDR3 has 16 amino acids. The V gene's germline CDR1 is SGHDT and CDR2 YYEEEE. Trimming took 3 bases from V and 0 from J; bases not matched to a gene: 6. The CDR3 is CASSSTGAYSNQPQHF. CDR3 in DNA: TGTGCCAGCAGCTCCACAGGGGCGTATAGCAATCAGCCCCAGCATTTT.